This entry concerns a single TCR beta chain. The assay was immunoSEQ multiplex PCR, and TCRdb's table has in-frame clones only and misses some. There are over 85,000 clones in the sample; approximately 93% occur only once, and around 0.3% lies in the top ten. V lost 0 bases to trimming and J lost 5 bases, with 10 bases between them. Germline CDR1 and CDR2: MNHNS and SASEGT. This CDR3 spans 14 amino acids. The sample comes from a study of OX40 agonist ivuxolimab in advanced cancers. In the study overall: With ivuxolimab, an agonistic anti-OX40 (CD134) antibody, patients were treated. A history of anti-PD-1, anti-PD-L1 or anti-CTLA-4 therapy was acceptable, and approximately 41% had some.

The clonotype was recovered from an adult with an advanced solid tumor such as melanoma, head and neck, liver or kidney cancer. The sample was CD4+ or CD8+ T cells sorted from blood, taken in a trial of the OX40 agonist ivuxolimab. J is TRBJ2-5 and V is TRBV6-1; D not resolved. CDR3 DNA: TGTGCCAGCAGTGAAGCTATGGTGGTTGAGACCCAGTACTTC. Residues: CASSEAMVVETQYF.